The entry below gives a single T cell receptor (beta chain) sequence along with its context. Its antigen is currently unknown. Each sample had two DNA replicates, 0.5 ug blood or about 1.5 ug tissue. Assay used: immunoSEQ multiplex PCR; TCRdb lists only in-frame clones, some missing. The repertoire holds 55,000 to 70,000 clones, with approximately 80% as singletons. The sample comes from a study of early stage breast cancer tumors. The overall study: Most invasive tumors, about 80% of the 16, were ER+/PR+/HER2-. Samples were sequenced at approximately 9-fold average coverage. Study outcomes and limitations: Unsorted bulk genomic DNA sequencing lacked pairing and functional marker data.

The material sequenced was blood. The TCR originated in a person aged 40-50 years with breast cancer.

The DNA for the CDR3 is TGTGCCAGCAGCCAAGGTCCCGGGACAGGGGCCTATGGCTACACCTTC. Its protein product is CASSQGPGTGAYGYTF. V gene TRBV14 combines with J gene TRBJ1-2, with 10 positions matching TRBD1. With V trimmed by 1 base and J by 4 bases, 6 bases remained unmatched. The germline CDR1 and CDR2 sequences are SGHDN and FVKESK. The CDR3 covers 16 residues.